The 18 T cell receptor beta chains listed next were all sequenced from one sample in a study of T cell responses to AZD1222 COVID-19 vaccine. Profiling relied on immunoSEQ multiplex PCR, and the TCRdb table lists in-frame clones only, not all of them. The table includes roughly 120,000 clones, 80% to 90% detected once. The source was peripheral blood, collected on day 0 of AZD1222 vaccination. These receptor sequences come from an adult in good health.

The chain joins TRBV29-1 to TRBJ1-2; 7 nucleotides line up with TRBD1. Germline-derived CDR1 and CDR2 are SQVTM and ANQGSEA. CDR3 size: 12 residues. Unmatched junction bases numbered 4, after V lost 6 bases and J lost 3 bases. The CDR3 loop reads CSVYGQDYGYTF. The CDR3 nucleotides are TGCAGCGTATACGGACAGGACTATGGCTACACCTTC.

V usage is TRBV27 and J usage is TRBJ2-3; TRBD2 is a possible D gene (5 bases). V lost 4 bases, J lost 6 bases, and 20 bases lay in between. The CDR3 contains 16 residues. CDR1 and CDR2 from the germline V gene are MNHEY and SMNVEV (reference sequence). CDR3 sequence (DNA): TGTGCCAGCAGTTCCCATTCGGGGTCTACTAAGGATACGCAGTATTTT. It yields the protein CASSSHSGSTKDTQYF.

The chain is built from TRBV6-5 and TRBJ2-7; possibly TRBD2 for D (6 bases). The CDR3 length is 14 residues. Germline loops: CDR1 MNHEY, CDR2 SVGAGI. The V gene lost 6 bases and the J gene lost 0 bases, with 12 bases spanning the gap. The CDR3: CASSRRGGSYEQYF. Written as DNA, the CDR3 is TGTGCCAGCAGCCGCCGGGGAGGCTCCTACGAGCAGTACTTC.

This sequence joins TRBV28 and TRBJ2-4; D is uncertain. CDR3 length: 16 residues. CDR1 and CDR2 (germline): MDHEN, SYDVKM. Trimming took off 5 bases at V and 0 bases at J, with 14 bases between the two ends. The CDR3 DNA reads as TGTGCCAGCAGTGGGCACGTGGCCCTAGCCAAAAACATTCAGTACTTC. Translated, it gives CASSGHVALAKNIQYF.

The chain uses TRBV7-9 and TRBJ2-1, with 8 nucleotides matching TRBD1. The trim removed 1 base at V and 2 bases at J, leaving 4 bases unmatched. Germline V gene data show CDR1 as SEHNR and CDR2 as FQNEAQ (reference sequence). The CDR3 has 16 residues. This CDR3 is CASSLETGGPYNEQFF. The CDR3 nucleotides read TGTGCCAGCAGCTTAGAAACAGGGGGTCCCTACAATGAGCAGTTCTTC.

The chain uses TRBV7-9 and TRBJ2-1; 8 bases map to TRBD2. Germline CDR1 SEHNR, CDR2 FQNEAQ (reference sequence). This CDR3 spans 15 amino acids. V lost 5 bases to trimming and J lost 4 bases; unmatched junction nucleotides: 7. DNA of the CDR3: TGTGCCAGCAGCCTCACTAGCGGACTTTACAATGAGCAGTTCTTC. As protein: CASSLTSGLYNEQFF.

V usage is TRBV3-1 (or the pseudogene TRBV3-2) and J usage is TRBJ2-5, with a tentative D call TRBD2 (5 bases). The CDR3 extends over 13 amino acids. V lost 3 bases and J 5 bases, leaving 10 bases between the germline ends. Per germline, CDR1 LGHDT and CDR2 YNNKEL (reference sequence). DNA for the CDR3: TGTGCCAGCAGCCAGCGAGGGCCGGAGACCCAGTACTTC. Protein sequence: CASSQRGPETQYF.

This clone has only a few counts. The V and J genes are TRBV3-1 (or the pseudogene TRBV3-2) and TRBJ1-5; possible D gene TRBD1, 5 bases. The V gene lost 1 base and the J gene lost 1 base, with 8 bases spanning the gap. The CDR3 loop spans 15 amino acids. Germline V CDR1 and CDR2: LGHDT, YNNKEL (reference sequence). DNA of the CDR3: TGTGCCAGCAGCCAAGCCGGGACGAGCAATCAGCCCCAGCATTTT. This codes for CASSQAGTSNQPQHF.

The V and J genes are TRBV6-2 or TRBV6-3 and TRBJ1-1, with a weak D call TRBD1 (6 bases). This CDR3 region has 15 residues. The V gene's germline CDR1 is MNHEY and CDR2 SVGEGT. V gave up 6 bases and J gave up 0 bases, with 14 bases separating them. For the CDR3, the DNA is TGTGCCAGCAGCCCCGGGGGGGGCATGAACACTGAAGCTTTCTTT. Amino acids: CASSPGGGMNTEAFF.

The V call is TRBV27, the J call TRBJ1-2; perhaps TRBD1 as D (5 bases). Trimming shortened V by 5 bases and J by 5 bases, and 9 bases separated the two germline ends. The CDR3 consists of 12 residues. Germline V gene sequence: CDR1 MNHEY, CDR2 SMNVEV (reference sequence). Here the CDR3 DNA reads TGTGCCAGCAGTCCCCGGGGGTATGGCTACACCTTC. The encoded protein is CASSPRGYGYTF.

The CDR3 loop is CARSLSRTGLYEQYF. CDR3 nucleotides: TGTGCCAGAAGCTTGTCGAGGACAGGTCTATACGAGCAGTACTTC. This chain connects TRBV5-3 to TRBJ2-7, with 7 bases that match TRBD1. TRBV5-3 is noted as an ORF with a role that remains uncertain. After removal of 1 base from V and 4 bases from J, the junction contained 8 bases not matched to a gene. The CDR3 runs 15 residues.

The CDR3: CAISEPRDQSPLHF. CDR3 nucleotides: TGTGCCATCAGTGAGCCCAGGGACCAGTCACCCCTCCACTTT. The chain recombines TRBV10-3 with TRBJ1-6; possible D gene TRBD1, 5 bases. CDR1 is ENHRY, CDR2 SYGVKD, per germline. V shed 2 bases and J shed 10 bases, with 12 bases lying between them. The CDR3 consists of 14 residues.

This clone was seen a handful of times. V and J are TRBV10-3 and TRBJ2-2; 10 positions agree with TRBD1. Looked up from germline, CDR1 is ENHRY and CDR2 is SYGVKD. CDR3 length: 15 residues. After removal of 5 bases from V and 6 bases from J, the junction contained 6 bases not matched to a gene. For the CDR3, the DNA is TGTGCCATCAGTCCGACCGGACAGGGGGCCGGGGAGCTGTTTTTT. It translates to CAISPTGQGAGELFF.

The J gene is TRBJ1-3, the V gene TRBV2, with no clear D. V dropped 4 bases and J dropped 1 base, with 8 bases sitting between them. The germline V gene has CDR1 SNHLY and CDR2 FYNNEI. This CDR3 spans 14 amino acids. As DNA, the CDR3 is TGTGCCAGCAGTGTTCTAGTTTCTGGAAACACCATATATTTT. Protein: CASSVLVSGNTIYF.

This clone was seen only a few times. The genes are TRBV12-3 or TRBV12-4 and TRBJ2-7; maybe TRBD1 (5 bases). The CDR3 is made up of 12 amino acids. The V and J ends lost 1 base and 6 bases respectively, with 7 bases between them. This CDR3 reads CASSLVRVEQYF. CDR3 DNA: TGTGCCAGCAGTTTAGTCAGGGTCGAGCAGTACTTC.

The chain combines TRBV19 with TRBJ2-7, with TRBD1 identical over 9 bases. CDR3 length: 15 residues. The V gene end was trimmed by 7 bases and the J gene end by 9 bases; junction bases not matched to a gene: 16. CDR1 LNHDA and CDR2 SQIVND come from the germline V gene (reference sequence). The CDR3 sequence: CASNPTGGDSAGQYF. DNA for the CDR3: TGTGCCAGTAACCCGACAGGGGGAGACTCCGCGGGGCAGTACTTC. Variable domain in full (rest from reference TRBV19 and TRBJ2-7): DGGITQSPKYLFRKEGQNVTLSCEQNLNHDAMYWYRQDPGQGLRLIYYSQIVNDFQKGDIAEGYSVSREKKESFPLTVTSAQKNPTAFYLCASNPTGGDSAGQYFGPGTRLTVT.

This clone was seen a handful of times. This CDR3 is also generated by other DNA sequences in the sample. J is TRBJ1-2 and V is TRBV7-2; 8 nucleotides line up with TRBD1. Looked up from germline, CDR1 is SGHTA and CDR2 is FQGNSA. Losses at the gene ends were 5 bases for V and 7 bases for J; bases not matched to a gene: 3. The CDR3 is made up of 12 amino acids. The CDR3 is CASSLDRGGYTF. In DNA form, the CDR3 reads TGTGCCAGCAGCCTCGACAGGGGTGGCTACACCTTC.

This clone was seen a few times. The chain uses TRBV19 and TRBJ2-6; a weak D match, TRBD1 (5 bases). Trimming removed 5 bases at V and 0 bases at J, with 11 bases between. Germline loops: CDR1 LNHDA, CDR2 SQIVND (reference sequence). The CDR3 is made up of 16 amino acids. The CDR3 region is CASSDSFLSGANVLTF. Here the CDR3 DNA reads TGTGCCAGTAGTGACAGCTTTCTCTCTGGGGCCAACGTCCTGACTTTC. Full variable domain (remainder filled in from reference TRBV19 and TRBJ2-6): DGGITQSPKYLFRKEGQNVTLSCEQNLNHDAMYWYRQDPGQGLRLIYYSQIVNDFQKGDIAEGYSVSREKKESFPLTVTSAQKNPTAFYLCASSDSFLSGANVLTFGAGSRLTVL.